This paragraph covers one T cell receptor (beta chain) sequence. What it binds is not known. The junction departs from germline at one end; a sequencing error may be responsible. CDR1 is LGHNA, CDR2 YNFKEQ, per germline. The CDR3 runs 19 residues. The sample comes from a study of tumor and adjacent non-tumor tissue in lung cancer. Study-wide background: Histology: 12 adenocarcinoma, a couple of squamous cell carcinoma, 1 small cell lung cancer.

Study results and caveats: Tumor tissue had significantly higher TCR diversity than normal lung. Top 100 clones took a larger repertoire share in normal lung.

The library came from three nested PCR rounds adapted from ARM-PCR protocols. One entry per CDR3 protein results from TCRdb running MiXCR on the multiplex PCR reads. Of approximately 80,000 distinct CDR3 sequences detected, around 80% appear once; the ten largest clones hold 51%. The template was RNA from unsorted bulk tissue. This non-tumor lung sample came from over 3 cm beyond the tumor edge. The sample consisted of distant non-tumor lung tissue. This receptor was obtained from a man in his sixties with non-small cell lung cancer. The chain couples TRBV4-2 to TRBJ2-7; D might be TRBD2 (5 bases). The CDR3 coding sequence is TGTGCCAGCGGCCAAGACCGGCACCCCACTAGTGGGTGGACCTACGAGCAGTACTTC. Residues: CASGQDRHPTSGWTYEQYF.